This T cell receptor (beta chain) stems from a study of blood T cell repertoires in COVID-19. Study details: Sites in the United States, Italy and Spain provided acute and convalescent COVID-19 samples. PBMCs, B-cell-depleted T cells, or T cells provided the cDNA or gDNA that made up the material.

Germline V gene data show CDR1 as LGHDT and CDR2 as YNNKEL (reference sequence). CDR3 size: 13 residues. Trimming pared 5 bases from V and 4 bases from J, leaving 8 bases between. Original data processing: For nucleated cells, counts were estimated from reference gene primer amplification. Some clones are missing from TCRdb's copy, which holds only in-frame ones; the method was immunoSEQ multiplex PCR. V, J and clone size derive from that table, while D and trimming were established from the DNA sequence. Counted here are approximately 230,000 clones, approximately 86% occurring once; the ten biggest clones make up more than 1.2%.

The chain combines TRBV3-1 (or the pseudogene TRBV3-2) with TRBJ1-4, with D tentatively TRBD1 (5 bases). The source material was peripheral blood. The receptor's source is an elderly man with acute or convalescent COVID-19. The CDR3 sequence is CASSGDYNEKLFF. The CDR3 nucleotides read TGTGCCAGCAGCGGGGACTATAATGAAAAACTGTTTTTT.